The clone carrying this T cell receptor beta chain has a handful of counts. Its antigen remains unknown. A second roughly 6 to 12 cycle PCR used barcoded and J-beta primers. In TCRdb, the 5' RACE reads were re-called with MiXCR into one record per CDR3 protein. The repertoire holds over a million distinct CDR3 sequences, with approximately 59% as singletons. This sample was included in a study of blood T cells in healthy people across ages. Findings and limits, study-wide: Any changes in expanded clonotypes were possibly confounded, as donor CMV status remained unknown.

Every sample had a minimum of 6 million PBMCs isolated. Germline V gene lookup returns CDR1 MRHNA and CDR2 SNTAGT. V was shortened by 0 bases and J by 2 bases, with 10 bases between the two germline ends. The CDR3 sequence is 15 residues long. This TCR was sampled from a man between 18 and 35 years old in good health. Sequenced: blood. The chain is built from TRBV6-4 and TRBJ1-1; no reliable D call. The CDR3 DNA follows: TGTGCCAGCAGTGACTCAGGGATAGGTAACACTGAAGCTTTCTTT. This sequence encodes CASSDSGIGNTEAFF.